This T cell receptor beta chain is drawn from a study of control samples from healthy donors and cancer patients. TCRdb's table, derived via immunoSEQ multiplex PCR, lists solely in-frame clones and lacks some. Among over 50,000 clones listed, 80% were seen once. This clone occurred once. CDR1 and CDR2 (germline): MNHEY, SVGAGI. CDR3 length: 14 residues. The V end was cut by 5 bases, the J end by 2 bases, with 11 bases between. The sequenced sample was blood. The receptor was isolated from a man in his 70s in good health. The V and J genes are TRBV6-5 and TRBJ2-3; unclear D gene. The CDR3 nucleotides are TGTGCCAGCAGTCCCCAACTCGACACAGATACGCAGTATTTT. This sequence encodes CASSPQLDTDTQYF.